This T cell receptor (beta chain) was profiled in a study of blood T cells in healthy people across ages. Total RNA extraction produced at least 5.5 micrograms (per sample) for the study. Study findings and constraints: Possibly, changes in expanded clonotypes were confounded because donor CMV status was unknown. Correlation between TCR beta diversity and naive T cell percentage was strong.

Remarks on this clonotype: The antigen is undetermined.

CDR3 size: 15 residues. The ends were cut back, 7 bases at V and 0 bases at J, with 13 bases in the middle. Germline V gene data show CDR1 as MNHEY and CDR2 as SVGEGT. A sample-barcoded 5' primer and a J-beta primer mix were used in a second PCR of roughly 7 to 12 cycles. Tags on each cDNA molecule came from a template-switch adaptor with 12 random nucleotides. TCRdb itself ran the 5' RACE reads through MiXCR, one entry per CDR3 protein. The sample contains 700,000 to 850,000 distinct CDR3 sequences, around 36% of which appear only once. This TCR was sampled from a man between 18 and 35 years old in good health. The specimen was blood. The chain employs TRBV6-2 or TRBV6-3 and TRBJ2-1; the D gene is possibly TRBD2 (6 bases). The CDR3 nucleotides are TGTGCCAGCACCCCGTTAGCGGCCTCCTACAATGAGCAGTTCTTC. Translated: CASTPLAASYNEQFF.